One sample yielded the 25 T cell receptor beta chains listed below, sequenced in a study of blood T cell repertoires in COVID-19. Clones were read by immunoSEQ multiplex PCR, and TCRdb kept only the in-frame ones, dropping some. The sample carries under 95,000 clones, around four fifths recorded once. The sequenced material came from peripheral blood. The source is a human donor in a cohort sampled during active COVID-19.

This chain connects TRBV28 to TRBJ1-1; perhaps TRBD1 as D (6 bases). The CDR3 is 15 residues long. V was shortened by 2 bases and J by 5 bases, with 15 bases between the two germline ends. The germline CDR1 and CDR2 sequences are MDHEN and SYDVKM. CDR3 region: CASSLSLQGKTEAFF. The CDR3 DNA sequence: TGTGCCAGCAGTTTAAGTTTACAGGGAAAAACTGAAGCTTTCTTT.

J is TRBJ2-3 and V is TRBV19, with 7 bases fitting TRBD1. This CDR3 is 14 amino acids long. With 0 bases clipped from V and 8 bases from J, the junction kept 5 bases outside the gene matches. Germline CDR1 and CDR2: LNHDA and SQIVND (reference sequence). The CDR3 DNA sequence: TGTGCCAGTAGTATAGATGGACAGGCAGCTACGCAGTATTTT. Amino acid sequence: CASSIDGQAATQYF. Complete variable domain (other parts from reference TRBV19 and TRBJ2-3): DGGITQSPKYLFRKEGQNVTLSCEQNLNHDAMYWYRQDPGQGLRLIYYSQIVNDFQKGDIAEGYSVSREKKESFPLTVTSAQKNPTAFYLCASSIDGQAATQYFGPGTRLTVL.

With regard to this clone: Relative to the germline gene, one junction end is altered; a read error may explain this. This chain links TRBV7-7 with TRBJ2-5, with 7 bases fitting TRBD2. CDR3 length equals 17 residues. Per the germline V gene, CDR1 is SSHAT and CDR2 is FNYEAQ (reference sequence). This CDR3 reads CASSETSSSGSQETQYF. The CDR3 DNA is TGTGCTAGCAGCGAAACCTCTTCTAGCGGATCCCAAGAGACCCAGTACTTC.

The V call is TRBV20-1, the J call TRBJ1-5; no firm D call. The CDR3 is made up of 13 amino acids. Trimming shortened V by 3 bases and J by 1 base, and 7 bases separated the two germline ends. CDR1 and CDR2 (germline): DFQATT, SNEGSKA (reference sequence). CDR3 loop: CSASRGSNQPQHF. The DNA for the CDR3 is TGCAGTGCTAGTCGCGGGAGCAATCAGCCCCAGCATTTT.

V and J are TRBV5-4 and TRBJ2-3; the match to TRBD2 covers 10 bases. The CDR3 runs 15 residues. Unmatched junction bases numbered 6, after V lost 3 bases and J lost 5 bases. CDR1 is SGHNT, CDR2 YYREEE, per germline (reference sequence). For the CDR3, the DNA is TGTGCCAGCAGCTCCAGCGGGGGGGCCCGAGATACGCAGTATTTT. Translation gives CASSSSGGARDTQYF.

Concerning this clone: Other DNA sequences in the sample encode the same CDR3. V and J are TRBV28 and TRBJ1-1; D call uncertain. Trimming pared 1 base from V and 2 bases from J, leaving 2 bases between. The CDR3 extends over 12 amino acids. Germline CDR1 is MDHEN and CDR2 is SYDVKM. CDR3 nucleotides: TGTGCCAGCAGTTTATTAAACACTGAAGCTTTCTTT. Amino acids: CASSLLNTEAFF.

Only one count was recorded for this clone. V usage is TRBV4-3 and J usage is TRBJ1-5; perhaps TRBD1 as D (6 bases). The CDR3 extends over 13 amino acids. V lost 5 bases and J lost 6, with 11 bases in between. Germline lookup yields CDR1 LGHNA and CDR2 YSLEER. The CDR3: CASSLDRLQPQHF. CDR3 sequence (DNA): TGCGCCAGCAGCTTAGACAGGCTTCAGCCCCAGCATTTT.

The chain has TRBV28 and TRBJ1-5; 7 nucleotides line up with TRBD1. CDR1 is MDHEN, CDR2 SYDVKM, per germline. The CDR3 is made up of 14 amino acids. With V trimmed by 8 bases and J by 1 base, 5 bases remained unmatched. For the CDR3, the DNA is TGTGCCAGCTATAGACAGGGAAGCAATCAGCCCCAGCATTTT. Protein sequence: CASYRQGSNQPQHF.

The gene calls are TRBV2 and TRBJ1-4; D is possibly TRBD1 (5 bases). This CDR3 region has 15 residues. Germline-derived CDR1 and CDR2 are SNHLY and FYNNEI. With 7 bases removed from V and 8 bases from J, the gap between germline ends came to 20 bases. The CDR3 sequence: CASKSVRAREEKLFF. As DNA, the CDR3 is TGTGCCAGCAAGTCAGTCAGGGCGCGAGAAGAAAAACTGTTTTTT.

The chain uses TRBV28 and TRBJ2-7; D call uncertain. In germline, CDR1 is MDHEN, CDR2 SYDVKM. The V gene lost 7 bases and the J gene lost 5 bases, with 15 bases spanning the gap. The CDR3 has 13 residues. The CDR3 sequence: CASTRGSSDEQYF. The CDR3 coding sequence is TGTGCCAGCACTAGAGGTTCCAGTGACGAGCAGTACTTC.

The count of this clone is one. The chain combines TRBV6-5 with TRBJ2-3, with 14 bases identical to TRBD2. The CDR3 has 15 residues. CDR1 and CDR2 (germline): MNHEY, SVGAGI. The junction had 6 bases not matched to a gene; V was cut back by 3 bases and J by 10 bases. The CDR3 sequence: CASSYGGTSGRSQYF. CDR3 DNA sequence: TGTGCCAGCAGTTATGGGGGGACTAGCGGGAGATCGCAGTATTTT.

This clone has a single count. The chain carries TRBV7-2 and TRBJ2-3; 8 positions match TRBD2. Looked up from germline, CDR1 is SGHTA and CDR2 is FQGNSA. Germline trimming cut 6 bases from V and 2 bases from J; bases unmatched to any gene: 13. This CDR3 has 17 residues. The CDR3 loop reads CASSTKASGGPTDTQYF. CDR3 nucleotides: TGTGCCAGCAGTACAAAGGCGTCGGGGGGGCCCACAGATACGCAGTATTTT.

The chain combines TRBV12-3 or TRBV12-4 with TRBJ2-2; D gene unclear. The CDR3 length is 13 residues. Trimming took off 6 bases at V and 2 bases at J, with 7 bases between the two ends. This CDR3 is CASRQTNTGELFF. In DNA form, the CDR3 reads TGTGCCAGCAGACAGACAAACACCGGGGAGCTGTTTTTT.

The V and J genes are TRBV2 and TRBJ2-3; 11 bases fit TRBD1. Germline CDR1 and CDR2: SNHLY and FYNNEI. The J segment lost 3 bases and the V segment lost 2 bases, leaving 7 bases of the junction unmatched. This CDR3 has 17 amino acids. The chain's CDR3 is CASSERGQGAGTDTQYF. CDR3 coding DNA: TGTGCCAGCAGTGAAAGAGGACAGGGGGCAGGTACAGATACGCAGTATTTT.

This clone was seen only a few times. This chain connects TRBV2 to TRBJ1-5; 10 nucleotides match TRBD1. The CDR3 contains 14 residues. CDR1 SNHLY and CDR2 FYNNEI come from the germline V gene. V gave up 4 bases and J gave up 8 bases; unmatched junction bases: 5. The CDR3 here is CASSGLTGGEPQHF. As DNA, the CDR3 is TGTGCCAGCAGTGGATTGACAGGGGGCGAGCCCCAGCATTTT.

V gene TRBV30 combines with J gene TRBJ1-6; D is unresolved. Trimming removed 2 bases from V and 11 bases from J, with 10 bases in between. Germline CDR1 and CDR2: GTSNPN and SVGIG (reference sequence). This CDR3 has 12 amino acids. The CDR3 here is CAWSSKAPPLHF. The DNA for the CDR3 is TGTGCCTGGAGTTCCAAAGCTCCACCCCTCCACTTT. Combining the CDR3 with reference TRBV30 and TRBJ1-6 gives the whole variable domain SQTIHQWPATLVQPVGSPLSLECTVEGTSNPNLYWYRQAAGRGLQLLFYSVGIGQISSEVPQNLSASRPQDRQFILSSKKLLLSDSGFYLCAWSSKAPPLHFGNGTRLTVT.

V and J are TRBV12-3 or TRBV12-4 and TRBJ1-1; possibly TRBD1 for D (6 bases). With 3 bases removed from V and 11 bases from J, the gap between germline ends came to 13 bases. This CDR3 contains 12 residues. The CDR3 region has the DNA TGTGCCAGCAGTTTCGGGGGGCTTGTTGCTTTCTTT. It encodes CASSFGGLVAFF.

This chain links TRBV5-1 with TRBJ2-7; TRBD1 matches 8 bases. The CDR3 loop spans 13 amino acids. The V gene's germline CDR1 is SGHRS and CDR2 YFSETQ. V was clipped by 4 bases and J by 6 bases; unmatched bases: 6. CDR3 residues: CASSPGQGSEQYF. The DNA for the CDR3 is TGCGCCAGCAGCCCCGGACAGGGCAGCGAGCAGTACTTC.

The chain uses TRBV6-2 or TRBV6-3 and TRBJ2-3; 8 nucleotides agree with TRBD2. Germline lookup yields CDR1 MNHEY and CDR2 SVGEGT. The CDR3 is made up of 17 amino acids. With 5 bases clipped from V and 4 bases from J, the junction kept 14 bases outside the gene matches. CDR3 nucleotides: TGTGCCAGCAGTGACCCCCGGGGGGCGGGAGGCTCAGATACGCAGTATTTT. Encoded protein: CASSDPRGAGGSDTQYF.

CDR3 protein: CASSPLLSLGQGHVETQYF. The DNA of the CDR3 is TGTGCCAGCAGCCCCCTCCTTTCCCTTGGACAGGGGCATGTAGAGACCCAGTACTTC. The chain is built from TRBV7-3 and TRBJ2-5, with 9 bases matching TRBD1. This CDR3 contains 19 residues. In germline, CDR1 is SGHTA, CDR2 FQGTGA. Unmatched junction bases numbered 20, after V lost 5 bases and J lost 4 bases.

This sequence joins TRBV6-5 and TRBJ1-1; D may be TRBD1 (6 bases). Trimming stripped 6 bases from V and 3 bases from J, with 17 bases between. CDR3 length: 15 residues. From germline, CDR1 is MNHEY and CDR2 SVGAGI. CDR3: CASRMGAAGDTEAFF. As DNA, the CDR3 is TGTGCCAGCAGGATGGGGGCCGCGGGGGACACTGAAGCTTTCTTT.

The chain links TRBV19 to TRBJ1-2; a weak D match, TRBD1 (5 bases). The CDR3 covers 16 residues. V lost 3 bases and J lost 3, with 17 bases in between. Germline CDR1 is LNHDA and CDR2 is SQIVND (reference sequence). Written as DNA, the CDR3 is TGTGCCAGTAGTATCCAATCCCTCCAGGGCGACTATGGCTACACCTTC. As protein: CASSIQSLQGDYGYTF.

This clone was picked up one time. The V call is TRBV5-1, the J call TRBJ2-5; D may be TRBD2 (5 bases). V shed 1 base and J shed 2 bases, with 12 bases lying between them. Germline CDR1 and CDR2: SGHRS and YFSETQ. The CDR3 contains 15 residues. The CDR3 is CASSLFVSGQETQYF. The CDR3 coding sequence is TGCGCCAGCAGCTTGTTTGTCTCGGGACAAGAGACCCAGTACTTC.

This clone was counted many times. The chain employs TRBV5-1 and TRBJ1-1; D might be TRBD1 (5 bases). The CDR3 totals 17 residues. Trimming removed 0 bases at V and 4 bases at J, with 19 bases between. Germline CDR1 is SGHRS and CDR2 is YFSETQ. This CDR3 is CASSLGGRGRVGTEAFF. CDR3 coding DNA: TGCGCCAGCAGCTTGGGAGGGAGGGGAAGAGTGGGCACTGAAGCTTTCTTT.

This chain connects TRBV9 to TRBJ2-7; D perhaps matches TRBD2 (5 bases). CDR3 size: 15 residues. V lost 4 bases, J lost 2 bases, and 16 bases lay in between. CDR1 and CDR2 from the germline V gene are SGDLS and YYNGEE. CDR3 coding DNA: TGTGCCAGCAGCCCAGTAGAGGGAGTGGCCTACGAGCAGTACTTC. Amino acids: CASSPVEGVAYEQYF.